This entry is about one T cell receptor beta chain. Its antigen is not identified. This sample is part of a study of early stage breast cancer tumors. Findings of the study overall: Tumors had roughly 2.4-fold higher T cell density and higher clonality than adjacent normal breast tissue.

Assay used: immunoSEQ multiplex PCR; TCRdb lists only in-frame clones, some missing. This sample yields about 5,500 clones, of which approximately 70% are seen a single time; around 15% belongs to the top ten. The V and J ends lost 4 bases and 6 bases, in that order; junction bases with no gene match: 4. In germline, CDR1 is SGHAT, CDR2 FQNNGV. The CDR3 contains 15 residues. The sequenced sample was normal breast tissue next to the tumor. The rearrangement uses TRBV11-2 and TRBJ1-4; 11 nucleotides agree with TRBD1. The origin of this receptor is a person aged 55-75 years with breast cancer. CDR3 region: CASSYRTGGYEKLFF. The CDR3 coding sequence is TGTGCCAGCAGCTATCGGACAGGGGGCTATGAAAAACTGTTTTTT.